This passage covers 4 T cell receptor beta chains from one sample sequenced in a study of Graves' ophthalmopathy and Graves' hyperthyroidism. Amplification targeted the TCR beta CDR3 regions, with RNA transcripts as the source material. Following a first-round RT-PCR that used HTBI primers, a second-round multiplex PCR was carried out. TCRdb re-called the multiplex PCR reads through MiXCR, storing one row per CDR3 protein. The sample shows about 370,000 distinct CDR3 sequences, about 17% of them seen only once. Sequenced input: peripheral blood. Receptors were obtained from a woman aged 18-29 years with Graves' ophthalmopathy.

Only a few counts were recorded for this clonotype. J is TRBJ1-1 and V is TRBV6-5, with 7 bases identical to TRBD1. This CDR3 is built from 14 residues. V shed 7 bases, J shed 5 bases, and the junction held 10 bases outside the gene matches. The germline V gene has CDR1 MNHEY and CDR2 SVGAGI. Here the CDR3 DNA reads TGTGCCAGCACTTCGAGACAGGGTTGGACTGAAGCTTTCTTT. Translated: CASTSRQGWTEAFF.

This clonotype was counted at least ten times. The chain recombines TRBV28 with TRBJ1-5, with TRBD1 as a possible D gene (5 bases). Germline-derived CDR1 and CDR2 are MDHEN and SYDVKM. The CDR3 covers 17 residues. V was shortened by 5 bases and J by 2 bases, with 19 bases between the two germline ends. The CDR3 sequence is CASSQTEGLGGNQPQHF. The CDR3 DNA follows: TGTGCCAGCAGTCAGACCGAGGGGCTGGGCGGCAATCAGCCCCAGCATTTT.

The sample holds many counts of this clonotype. The chain recombines TRBV29-1 with TRBJ2-2; D could derive from TRBD1 or TRBD2 (6 bases each). The germline CDR1 and CDR2 sequences are SQVTM and ANQGSEA. Trimming removed 7 bases at V and 0 bases at J, with 15 bases between. There are 15 residues in the CDR3. The chain's CDR3 is CSARVGGANTGELFF. The CDR3 DNA reads TGCAGCGCCCGTGTCGGGGGCGCGAACACCGGGGAGCTGTTTTTT.

This clonotype has a count of ten or more. V and J are TRBV24-1 and TRBJ1-2; D is unclear. This CDR3 comprises 14 residues. Trimming cost V 2 bases and J 4 bases, with 10 bases left between them. The V gene's germline CDR1 is KGHDR and CDR2 SFDVKD. In nucleotides, the CDR3 is TGTGCCACCAGTGATTCCGGCAGGTTCTATGGCTACACCTTC. Translating it yields CATSDSGRFYGYTF.